These T cell receptor beta chains were read from a single sample in a study of T cells in localized non-small cell lung cancer. Generated by immunoSEQ multiplex PCR, the TCRdb table keeps only in-frame clones and is missing some. Of some 130,000 clones in the sample, more than 80% were seen once. This specimen was peripheral blood, taken before any cancer treatment. These receptor sequences come from a female donor older than 55 with stage I lung adenocarcinoma. The CDR3 runs from the conserved cysteine through the conserved F or W. A D gene is named only where the DNA matches it firmly. A row's size may be missing; if present it is once, few, many or a size class.

d_gene: TRBD1
v_gene: TRBV14
abundance: -
j_gene: TRBJ1-1
CDR3aa: CASSHHGQASEAFF
CDR3nt: TGTGCCAGCAGCCATCACGGACAGGCCTCTGAAGCTTTCTTT

d_gene: -
v_gene: TRBV20-1
abundance: -
j_gene: TRBJ2-7
CDR3aa: CSARVAHEQYF
CDR3nt: TGCAGTGCTAGAGTAGCGCACGAGCAGTACTTC

d_gene: -
v_gene: TRBV29-1
abundance: -
j_gene: TRBJ2-1
CDR3aa: CSVPGQIYNEQFF
CDR3nt: TGCAGCGTTCCGGGGCAAATATACAATGAGCAGTTCTTC

d_gene: -
v_gene: TRBV9
abundance: -
j_gene: TRBJ2-5
CDR3aa: CASSEDTRYQETQYF
CDR3nt: TGTGCCAGCAGCGAGGATACAAGGTACCAAGAGACCCAGTACTTC

d_gene: TRBD2
v_gene: TRBV28
abundance: -
j_gene: TRBJ2-1
CDR3aa: CASSSSGSPYNEQFF
CDR3nt: TGTGCCAGCAGTTCTAGCGGGAGCCCCTACAATGAGCAGTTCTTC

d_gene: -
v_gene: TRBV6-4
abundance: -
j_gene: TRBJ2-3
CDR3aa: CASSDSRDSVDTQYF
CDR3nt: TGTGCCAGCAGTGACTCGAGAGACTCCGTGGATACGCAGTATTTT

d_gene: TRBD1
v_gene: TRBV30
abundance: -
j_gene: TRBJ2-5
CDR3aa: CACRDRGKKTQYF
CDR3nt: TGTGCCTGCCGGGACAGGGGAAAGAAGACCCAGTACTTC

d_gene: -
v_gene: TRBV29-1
abundance: -
j_gene: TRBJ2-3
CDR3aa: CSVDETSTDTQYF
CDR3nt: TGCAGCGTTGACGAGACTAGCACAGATACGCAGTATTTT

d_gene: TRBD2
v_gene: TRBV7-6
abundance: -
j_gene: TRBJ2-1
CDR3aa: CASSFQTGTMNEQFF
CDR3nt: TGTGCCAGCAGCTTCCAGACCGGGACTATGAATGAGCAGTTCTTC

d_gene: -
v_gene: TRBV7-8
abundance: -
j_gene: TRBJ2-5
CDR3aa: CASSETGTVVGGCQYF
CDR3nt: TGTGCCAGCAGCGAGACCGGGACAGTAGTGGGGGGGTGCCAGTACTTC

d_gene: TRBD1
v_gene: TRBV18
abundance: once
j_gene: TRBJ1-4
CDR3aa: CASATAGGLEKLFF
CDR3nt: TGTGCCAGCGCAACGGCAGGGGGCCTTGAAAAACTGTTTTTT

d_gene: -
v_gene: TRBV21-1
abundance: once
j_gene: TRBJ2-7
CDR3aa: CASSKERPSGTSSYEQYF
CDR3nt: TGTGCCAGCAGCAAAGAGAGACCTAGCGGAACTAGCTCCTACGAGCAGTACTTC

d_gene: TRBD2
v_gene: TRBV10-1
abundance: -
j_gene: TRBJ2-7
CDR3aa: CASSLTSGNYEQYF
CDR3nt: TGCGCCAGCAGTCTTACTAGCGGTAATTACGAGCAGTACTTC

d_gene: -
v_gene: TRBV25-1
abundance: few
j_gene: TRBJ1-1
CDR3aa: CASSEPGTWGRDTEAFF
CDR3nt: TGTGCCAGCAGTGAGCCAGGGACGTGGGGCAGGGACACTGAAGCTTTCTTT

d_gene: TRBD2
v_gene: TRBV11-2
abundance: -
j_gene: TRBJ2-7
CDR3aa: CASSLDSGGKTYEQYF
CDR3nt: TGTGCCAGCAGCTTAGATTCGGGAGGCAAAACCTACGAGCAGTACTTC

d_gene: -
v_gene: TRBV21-1
abundance: once
j_gene: TRBJ1-1
CDR3aa: CASSKVGQGNTEAFF
CDR3nt: -

d_gene: TRBD2
v_gene: TRBV9
abundance: -
j_gene: TRBJ2-1
CDR3aa: CASSVVAGGHNEQFF
CDR3nt: TGTGCCAGCAGCGTAGTAGCGGGAGGACACAATGAGCAGTTCTTC

d_gene: TRBD2
v_gene: TRBV5-1
abundance: -
j_gene: TRBJ2-7
CDR3aa: CASRASGSSYEQYF
CDR3nt: TGCGCCAGCAGGGCTAGCGGTAGCTCCTACGAGCAGTACTTC

d_gene: -
v_gene: TRBV7-2
abundance: -
j_gene: TRBJ1-3
CDR3aa: CASSPRRGTIYF
CDR3nt: TGTGCCAGCAGCCCCCGCCGGGGCACCATATATTTT

d_gene: -
v_gene: TRBV5-1
abundance: -
j_gene: TRBJ2-1
CDR3aa: CASSLTGVKYNEQFF
CDR3nt: TGCGCCAGCAGCTTGACGGGAGTAAAATACAATGAGCAGTTCTTC

d_gene: TRBD1
v_gene: TRBV4-1
abundance: -
j_gene: TRBJ2-6
CDR3aa: CASSPQGVGANVLTF
CDR3nt: TGCGCCAGCAGCCCTCAGGGGGTTGGGGCCAACGTCCTGACTTTC

d_gene: -
v_gene: TRBV4-2
abundance: -
j_gene: TRBJ2-5
CDR3aa: CASSKVGDGEETQYF
CDR3nt: TGTGCCAGCAGCAAAGTAGGTGACGGTGAAGAGACCCAGTACTTC

d_gene: -
v_gene: TRBV7-6
abundance: -
j_gene: TRBJ2-5
CDR3aa: CASSLVVGETQYF
CDR3nt: TGTGCCAGCAGCTTAGTTGTCGGGGAGACCCAGTACTTC

d_gene: -
v_gene: TRBV5-1
abundance: few
j_gene: TRBJ1-5
CDR3aa: CASSLAPNQPQHF
CDR3nt: TGCGCCAGCAGCTTGGCCCCTAATCAGCCCCAGCATTTT

d_gene: -
v_gene: TRBV2
abundance: medium-sized
j_gene: TRBJ1-1
CDR3aa: CASMEGNAEAFF
CDR3nt: TGTGCCAGCATGGAAGGGAACGCTGAAGCTTTCTTT

d_gene: TRBD2
v_gene: TRBV27
abundance: -
j_gene: TRBJ2-1
CDR3aa: CASSFETSGIPPYNEQFF
CDR3nt: TGTGCCAGCAGTTTCGAGACTAGCGGGATTCCCCCCTACAATGAGCAGTTCTTC

d_gene: TRBD1
v_gene: TRBV27
abundance: once
j_gene: TRBJ1-4
CDR3aa: CASSNSDRNEKLFF
CDR3nt: TGTGCCAGCAGTAATTCGGACAGGAATGAAAAACTGTTTTTT